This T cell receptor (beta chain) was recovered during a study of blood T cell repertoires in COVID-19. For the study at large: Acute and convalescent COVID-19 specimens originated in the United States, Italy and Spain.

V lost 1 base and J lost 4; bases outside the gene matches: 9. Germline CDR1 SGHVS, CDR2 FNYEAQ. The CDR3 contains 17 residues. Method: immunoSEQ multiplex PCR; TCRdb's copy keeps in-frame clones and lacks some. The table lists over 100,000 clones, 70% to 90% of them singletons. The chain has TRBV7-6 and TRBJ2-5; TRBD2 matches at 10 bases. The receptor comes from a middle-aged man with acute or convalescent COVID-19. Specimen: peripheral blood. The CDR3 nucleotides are TGTGCCAGCAGCTTAGGTCTCACAGCGGGGGGGCCAGAGACCCAGTACTTC. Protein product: CASSLGLTAGGPETQYF. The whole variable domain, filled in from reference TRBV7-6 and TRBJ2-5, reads GAGVSQSPRYKVTKRGQDVALRCDPISGHVSLYWYRQALGQGPEFLTYFNYEAQQDKSGLPNDRFSAERPEGSISTLTIQRTEQRDSAMYRCASSLGLTAGGPETQYFGPGTRLLVL.